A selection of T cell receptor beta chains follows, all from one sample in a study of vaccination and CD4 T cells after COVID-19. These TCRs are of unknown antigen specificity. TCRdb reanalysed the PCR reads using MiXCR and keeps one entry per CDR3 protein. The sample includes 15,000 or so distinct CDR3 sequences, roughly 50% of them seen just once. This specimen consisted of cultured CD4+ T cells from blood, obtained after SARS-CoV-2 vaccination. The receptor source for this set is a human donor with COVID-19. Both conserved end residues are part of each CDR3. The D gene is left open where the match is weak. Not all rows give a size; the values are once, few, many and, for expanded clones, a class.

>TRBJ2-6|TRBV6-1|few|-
CASSPRSAGANVLTF
TGTGCCAGCAGTCCCCGAAGTGCTGGGGCCAACGTCCTGACTTTC
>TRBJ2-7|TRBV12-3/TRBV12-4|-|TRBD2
CASSLRGGHEQYF
TGTGCCAGCAGTTTACGGGGGGGCCACGAGCAGTACTTC
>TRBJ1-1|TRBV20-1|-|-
CSGGSRNTEAFF
TGCAGTGGGGGCTCCCGCAACACTGAAGCTTTCTTT
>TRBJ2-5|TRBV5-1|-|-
CASGSENSEETQYF
TGCGCCAGCGGATCGGAGAATTCAGAGGAGACCCAGTACTTC
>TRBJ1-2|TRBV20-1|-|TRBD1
CSAYSPGQGRLDGYTF
TGCAGTGCATATTCACCGGGACAGGGCCGCCTCGATGGCTACACCTTC
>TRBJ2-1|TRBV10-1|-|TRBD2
CARGAGRGSGNEQFF
TGCGCCCGGGGGGCCGGGAGGGGATCGGGCAATGAGCAGTTCTTC
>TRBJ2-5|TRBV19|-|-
CASSGGMIGETQYF
TGTGCCAGTAGTGGGGGGATGATTGGGGAGACCCAGTACTTC
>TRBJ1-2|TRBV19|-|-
CASSIGTGHYGYTF
TGTGCCAGTAGTATAGGCACAGGACATTATGGCTACACCTTC
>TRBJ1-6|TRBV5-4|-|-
CASSPGRSPLHF
TGTGCCAGCAGCCCGGGGCGATCACCCCTCCACTTT
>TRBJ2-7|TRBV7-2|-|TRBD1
CASSLGGGGQGPYEQYF
TGTGCCAGCAGCTTAGGGGGTGGGGGACAGGGCCCCTACGAGCAGTACTTC
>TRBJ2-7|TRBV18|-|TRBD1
CASSPQTGTVGYEQYF
TGTGCCAGCTCACCTCAGACAGGGACAGTGGGCTACGAGCAGTACTTC
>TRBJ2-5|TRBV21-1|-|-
CASSKVASGQETQYF
TGTGCCAGCAGCAAAGTCGCCAGCGGCCAAGAGACCCAGTACTTC
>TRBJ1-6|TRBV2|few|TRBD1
CAGQEANPKNSPLHF
TGTGCCGGACAGGAAGCGAATCCAAAGAATTCACCCCTCCACTTT
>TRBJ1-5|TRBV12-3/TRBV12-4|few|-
CASSRPGGNQPQHF
TGTGCCAGCAGTCGTCCCGGAGGGAATCAGCCCCAGCATTTT
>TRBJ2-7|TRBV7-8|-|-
CASSFDYEQYF
TGTGCCAGCAGCTTTGACTACGAGCAGTACTTC
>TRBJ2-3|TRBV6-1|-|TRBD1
CASEAGGYTDTQYF
TGTGCCAGCGAAGCAGGGGGCTACACAGATACGCAGTATTTT
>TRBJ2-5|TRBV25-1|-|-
CASSEIGQPQETQYF
TGTGCCAGCAGTGAGATAGGGCAACCCCAGGAGACCCAGTACTTC
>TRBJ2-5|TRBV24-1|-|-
CATSEAGRAAQETQYF
TGTGCCACCAGTGAAGCAGGAAGGGCGGCCCAAGAGACCCAGTACTTC
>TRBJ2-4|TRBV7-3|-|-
CASSKAGGIQYF
TGTGCCAGCAGCAAAGCCGGGGGCATTCAGTACTTC
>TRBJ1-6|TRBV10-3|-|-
CAISESTGNSPLHF
TGTGCCATCAGTGAGTCGACTGGGAATTCACCCCTCCACTTT
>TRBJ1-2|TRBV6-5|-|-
CASSYEGRGNYGYTF
TGTGCCAGCAGTTACGAGGGCAGGGGAAACTATGGCTACACCTTC
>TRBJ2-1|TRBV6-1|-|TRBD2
CASTKVGGGYNEQFF
TGTGCCAGCACAAAAGTCGGGGGGGGATACAATGAGCAGTTCTTC
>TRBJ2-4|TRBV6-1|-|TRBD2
CASSPLAGTKNIQYF
TGTGCCAGCAGCCCACTAGCGGGGACCAAAAACATTCAGTACTTC
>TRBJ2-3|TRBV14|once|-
CASSLRSTQYF
TGTGCCAGCAGCCTGAGGAGTACGCAGTATTTT
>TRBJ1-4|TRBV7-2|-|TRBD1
CASSSSGQGVGEKLFF
TGTGCCAGCAGCAGCTCTGGACAGGGGGTCGGTGAAAAACTGTTTTTT
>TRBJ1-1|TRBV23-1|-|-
CASSQSDGMGNTEAFF
TGCGCCAGCAGTCAATCGGATGGAATGGGGAACACTGAAGCTTTCTTT
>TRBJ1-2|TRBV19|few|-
CASIGRTPYGYTF
TGTGCCAGTATAGGTCGGACACCCTATGGCTACACCTTC
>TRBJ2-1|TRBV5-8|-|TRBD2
CASSLAGANYNEQFF
TGTGCCAGCAGCCTAGCGGGGGCGAACTACAATGAGCAGTTCTTC
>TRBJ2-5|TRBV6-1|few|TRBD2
CASNPSGGLYETQYF
TGTGCCAGCAATCCTAGCGGGGGGCTTTATGAGACCCAGTACTTC
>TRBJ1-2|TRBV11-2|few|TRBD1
CASSLTGGDYGYTF
TGTGCCAGCAGCCTCACAGGGGGCGACTATGGCTACACCTTC
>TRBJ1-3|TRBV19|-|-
CASSILLAEYSGNTIYF
TGTGCCAGTAGTATTTTACTCGCAGAGTACTCTGGAAACACCATATATTTT
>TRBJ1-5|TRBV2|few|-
CASSSRNSNQPQHF
TGTGCCAGCAGTAGCAGGAATAGCAATCAGCCCCAGCATTTT
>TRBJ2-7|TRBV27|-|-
CASSGARGPYEQYF
TGTGCCAGCAGTGGGGCCAGGGGCCCCTACGAGCAGTACTTC
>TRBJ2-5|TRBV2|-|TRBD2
CASSEAAGSGAQETQYF
TGTGCCAGCAGTGAAGCGGCCGGTAGCGGGGCTCAAGAGACCCAGTACTTC
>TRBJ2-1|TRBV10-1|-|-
CASTDAGPTNNEQFF
TGCGCCAGCACTGATGCTGGGCCTACAAACAATGAGCAGTTCTTC
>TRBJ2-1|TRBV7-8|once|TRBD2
CASSYGTSEEQFF
TGTGCCAGCAGCTATGGGACTAGCGAAGAGCAGTTCTTC